The next 21 T cell receptor beta chains were all read from a single sample in a study of Graves' ophthalmopathy and Graves' hyperthyroidism. The sequenced template was RNA, covering the TCR beta CDR3 region. A first-round RT-PCR used HTBI primers, followed by a second-round multiplex PCR. TCRdb re-called the multiplex PCR reads with MiXCR, one entry per CDR3 protein. The table includes 450,000 to 600,000 distinct CDR3 sequences, 35% to 40% detected once. The sample was peripheral blood or thyroid tissue (not recorded which). The receptor set was obtained from an adult man with Graves' hyperthyroidism.

The chain recombines TRBV20-1 with TRBJ1-5; no definite D call. The CDR3 spans 14 residues. V was trimmed by 0 bases and J by 10 bases, leaving 16 bases between them. Germline-derived CDR1 and CDR2 are DFQATT and SNEGSKA (reference sequence). The CDR3 DNA reads as TGCAGTGCTAGAGATCGGGGAGATAATTCACCCCAGCATTTT. It is translated as CSARDRGDNSPQHF.

This clonotype was picked up many times. The gene calls are TRBV29-1 and TRBJ1-1; TRBD1 agrees at 8 bases. Germline CDR1 is SQVTM and CDR2 is ANQGSEA. This CDR3 is 13 amino acids long. Trimming cost V 7 bases and J 0 bases; bases outside gene matches: 4. The CDR3 here is CSGGDRLNTEAFF. The CDR3 nucleotides read TGCAGCGGGGGGGACAGGCTGAACACTGAAGCTTTCTTT. Full variable domain (outside the CDR3, taken from reference TRBV29-1 and TRBJ1-1): SAVISQKPSRDICQRGTSLTIQCQVDSQVTMMFWYRQQPGQSLTLIATANQGSEATYESGFVIDKFPISRPNLTFSTLTVSNMSPEDSSIYLCSGGDRLNTEAFFGQGTRLTVV.

This clonotype was picked up many times. The chain recombines TRBV5-6 with TRBJ1-6, with D possibly matching TRBD1 (6 bases). Per germline, CDR1 SGHDT and CDR2 YYEEEE. The V end was cut by 6 bases, the J end by 3 bases, with 16 bases between. The CDR3 sequence is 16 residues long. This CDR3 reads CASNFEGGNYNSPLHF. CDR3 sequence (DNA): TGTGCCAGCAACTTTGAAGGGGGAAACTATAATTCACCCCTCCACTTT. Full variable domain (rest looked up from reference TRBV5-6 and TRBJ1-6): DAGVTQSPTHLIKTRGQQVTLRCSPKSGHDTVSWYQQALGQGPQFIFQYYEEEERQRGNFPDRFSGHQFPNYSSELNVNALLLGDSALYLCASNFEGGNYNSPLHFGNGTRLTVT.

In its sample, this clonotype was seen many times. The chain uses TRBV5-6 and TRBJ1-6; D not certain. The CDR3 is made up of 12 amino acids. Per germline, CDR1 SGHDT and CDR2 YYEEEE. The germline V and J ends were trimmed by 4 bases and 8 bases, with 7 bases remaining between them. CDR3: CASSGPYSPLHF. Here the CDR3 DNA reads TGTGCCAGCAGCGGGCCTTATTCACCCCTCCACTTT.

In its sample, this clonotype was seen a few times. The V gene is TRBV5-1, the J gene TRBJ1-3; no reliable D call. Trimming left V 5 bases short and J 0 bases short, with 18 bases between. This CDR3 region has 17 residues. The germline V gene encodes CDR1 SGHRS and CDR2 YFSETQ. CDR3: CASRDPSGLISGNTIYF. CDR3 nucleotide sequence: TGCGCCAGCAGGGATCCCAGCGGACTCATCTCTGGAAACACCATATATTTT.

The chain employs TRBV20-1 and TRBJ2-5; TRBD2 aligns across 7 bases. Germline lookup yields CDR1 DFQATT and CDR2 SNEGSKA (reference sequence). After removal of 1 base from V and 5 bases from J, the junction contained 7 bases not matched to a gene. This CDR3 has 14 amino acids. The CDR3 DNA sequence: TGCAGTGCTAGAGTAGGGCGGGGAGGGGAGACCCAGTACTTC. It encodes CSARVGRGGETQYF.

In its sample, this clonotype was seen once. A much larger clone sits a single nucleotide away, making a read error possible. V is TRBV2 and J is TRBJ1-5; a weak D match, TRBD1 (5 bases). This CDR3 region has 15 residues. The V gene lost 3 bases and the J gene lost 5 bases, with 14 bases spanning the gap. CDR1 SNHLY and CDR2 FYNNEI come from the germline V gene. CDR3 sequence (DNA): TGTGCCAGCAGTGAGACAGCAACCCGGCATCAGCCCCAGCATTTT. Translating it yields CASSETATRHQPQHF.

The gene calls are TRBV7-9 and TRBJ2-1; 16 bases line up with TRBD2. Unmatched junction bases numbered 11, after V lost 6 bases and J lost 0 bases. This CDR3 spans 20 amino acids. CDR1 is SEHNR, CDR2 FQNEAQ, per germline (reference sequence). CDR3 loop: CASRGFGTSGGGTSYNEQFF. The CDR3 region has the DNA TGTGCCAGCAGGGGGTTCGGGACTAGCGGGGGGGGTACCTCCTACAATGAGCAGTTCTTC.

This clonotype has at least ten counts. This sequence joins TRBV7-9 and TRBJ2-7, with 7 bases matching TRBD2. The CDR3 spans 15 residues. Losses at the gene ends were 5 bases for V and 7 bases for J; bases not matched to a gene: 14. Germline V gene data show CDR1 as SEHNR and CDR2 as FQNEAQ (reference sequence). CDR3 residues: CASSPWGGEPREQYF. DNA of the CDR3: TGTGCCAGCAGCCCATGGGGGGGGGAGCCGCGGGAGCAGTACTTC.

The chain couples TRBV2 to TRBJ1-2, with 7 bases matching TRBD1. V gave up 1 base and J gave up 3 bases; unmatched junction bases: 2. CDR1 is SNHLY, CDR2 FYNNEI, per germline. This CDR3 has 14 amino acids. The chain's CDR3 is CASSEGGQDYGYTF. CDR3 nucleotides: TGTGCCAGCAGTGAAGGAGGACAGGACTATGGCTACACCTTC.

This clonotype was detected ten times or more. The chain links TRBV5-8 to TRBJ2-5; 8 positions agree with TRBD1. V trimming: 5 bases; J trimming: 5 bases; junction bases outside the gene matches: 8. Germline CDR1 is SGHTS and CDR2 is YDEGEE. The CDR3 is 14 amino acids. The CDR3 coding sequence is TGTGCCAGCAGATCCGACAGGGGAAGGGAGACCCAGTACTTC. Encoded protein: CASRSDRGRETQYF. The full variable domain, completed using reference TRBV5-8 and TRBJ2-5, is EAGVTQSPTHLIKTRGQQATLRCSPISGHTSVYWYQQALGLGLQFLLWYDEGEERNRGNFPPRFSGRQFPNYSSELNVNALELEDSALYLCASRSDRGRETQYFGPGTRLLVL.

This clonotype was found many times. The chain joins TRBV12-3 or TRBV12-4 to TRBJ1-1, with unresolved D. The ends were cut back, 6 bases at V and 1 base at J, with 9 bases in the middle. CDR3 length equals 13 residues. Here the CDR3 DNA reads TGTGCCAGCAGGGATTATAAGAACACTGAAGCTTTCTTT. Amino acids: CASRDYKNTEAFF.

Comment on this clonotype: Since a much larger clone is just one base distant, this may be a read error. V is TRBV19 and J is TRBJ2-7; possibly TRBD1 for D (6 bases). V was cut by 2 bases and J by 2 bases, with 13 bases left in between. Germline assignment: CDR1 LNHDA and CDR2 SQIVND (reference sequence). The CDR3 spans 15 residues. CDR3 DNA: TGTGCCAGTAGTATAAGTGTACAGGGCACCTACGAGCAGTACTTC. Encoded protein: CASSISVQGTYEQYF. The whole variable domain, filled in from reference TRBV19 and TRBJ2-7, reads DGGITQSPKYLFRKEGQNVTLSCEQNLNHDAMYWYRQDPGQGLRLIYYSQIVNDFQKGDIAEGYSVSREKKESFPLTVTSAQKNPTAFYLCASSISVQGTYEQYFGPGTRLTVT.

This clonotype was seen many times. The chain uses TRBV20-1 and TRBJ1-1; perhaps TRBD1 as D (6 bases). V was shortened by 6 bases and J by 1 base, with 15 bases between the two germline ends. There are 14 residues in the CDR3. Germline V gives CDR1 DFQATT, CDR2 SNEGSKA (reference sequence). CDR3 nucleotides: TGCAGTGCCAAAACAGGGACCAGGAACACTGAAGCTTTCTTT. This encodes CSAKTGTRNTEAFF.

This chain joins TRBV6-4 and TRBJ1-5; 9 bases are a match to TRBD1. The CDR3 has 16 amino acids. V lost 5 bases, J lost 7 bases, and 12 bases stayed unmatched. CDR1 is MRHNA, CDR2 SNTAGT, per germline. CDR3 DNA: TGTGCCAGCAGTCGTCACCCACAGGGGGCGGCGCAGCCCCAGCATTTT. It encodes CASSRHPQGAAQPQHF.

In its sample, this clonotype was seen many times. The chain links TRBV14 to TRBJ2-5; TRBD1 aligns across 7 bases. The CDR3 runs 13 residues. J was trimmed by 7 bases and V by 3 bases; bases with no gene match: 5. Germline CDR1 SGHDN, CDR2 FVKESK. CDR3 loop: CASSQARTGTQYF. The DNA of the CDR3 is TGTGCCAGCAGCCAGGCGCGGACAGGGACCCAGTACTTC.

This CDR3 is CSAEDSNQGYTF. The CDR3 nucleotides read TGCAGTGCAGAGGACAGCAACCAGGGCTACACCTTC. The chain has TRBV20-1 and TRBJ1-2; a possible D gene is TRBD1 (6 bases). The germline V and J ends were trimmed by 6 bases and 8 bases, with 16 bases remaining between them. The V gene's germline CDR1 is DFQATT and CDR2 SNEGSKA (reference sequence). This CDR3 has 12 residues.

This clonotype was seen ten or more times. CDR3 region: CASSLQGGVVTYEQYF. Here the CDR3 DNA reads TGTGCCAGCAGCCTCCAGGGAGGTGTCGTTACCTACGAGCAGTACTTC. The rearrangement uses TRBV7-9 and TRBJ2-7, with a weak D call TRBD2 (6 bases). The CDR3 totals 16 residues. Germline lookup yields CDR1 SEHNR and CDR2 FQNEAQ (reference sequence). V gave up 5 bases and J gave up 2 bases, with 19 bases separating them.

V usage is TRBV2 and J usage is TRBJ2-3; D tentatively fits TRBD1 or TRBD2 (5 bases each). Germline V gene sequence: CDR1 SNHLY, CDR2 FYNNEI. CDR3 length equals 11 residues. V lost 7 bases and J lost 13, with 15 bases in between. CDR3 region: CASKTEGKKYF. DNA of the CDR3: TGTGCCAGCAAAACCGAGGGGAAGAAGTATTTT.

This clonotype was recorded at least ten times. The chain couples TRBV12-3 or TRBV12-4 to TRBJ1-1; D remains unclear. The CDR3 has 13 residues. V lost 3 bases and J 8 bases, leaving 13 bases between the germline ends. CDR3 sequence reads: CASSFVGWSEAFF. The CDR3 DNA is TGTGCCAGCAGTTTTGTGGGTTGGTCCGAAGCTTTCTTT.

The V and J genes are TRBV7-9 and TRBJ1-6, with TRBD1 identical over 7 bases. Trimming removed 4 bases from V and 5 bases from J; junction bases left unmatched: 5. This CDR3 contains 15 residues. Germline V gene lookup returns CDR1 SEHNR and CDR2 FQNEAQ (reference sequence). Written as DNA, the CDR3 is TGTGCCAGCAGCTCGGGGGGACAGCATAATTCACCCCTCCACTTT. This gives the protein CASSSGGQHNSPLHF.